The clone carrying this T cell receptor (beta chain) has a handful of counts. This sample was taken from a study of beta chain features in type 1 diabetes. Sort purity for all populations was recorded as exceeding 98%. Expressed TCRB transcripts got sequenced, as all isolated RNA was reverse transcribed. Sequencing used immunoSEQ multiplex PCR; TCRdb keeps in-frame clones, though not all of them. Seen here are almost 350,000 clones, less than 10% observed once, and the top ten hold 0.44%. The sequenced sample consisted of central memory CD4+ T cells from blood. This TCR was recovered from a woman aged 18-30 years in good health.

The CDR3 region is CASSEGAGGPYEQYF. The CDR3 DNA reads TGTGCCAGCAGTGAGGGAGCGGGAGGGCCCTACGAGCAGTACTTC. This chain connects TRBV2 to TRBJ2-7; TRBD2 matches 10 bases. Germline trimming cut 3 bases from V and 2 bases from J; bases unmatched to any gene: 4. The CDR3 has 15 residues. Germline V lookup: CDR1 SNHLY, CDR2 FYNNEI.